These 32 T cell receptor beta chains were all obtained from the same sample, sequenced in a study of T cells in localized non-small cell lung cancer. The protocol was immunoSEQ multiplex PCR, while the TCRdb copy is restricted to in-frame clones and leaves out a portion. The table records 25,000 or so clones, over 80% of them present only once. The specimen was peripheral blood, collected before any cancer treatment. The receptors originated from a male donor older than 55 with stage I lung adenocarcinoma.

The V call is TRBV7-9, the J call TRBJ1-5; D unclear. Germline V gives CDR1 SEHNR, CDR2 FQNEAQ (reference sequence). This CDR3 is built from 18 residues. Trimming cost V 8 bases and J 0 bases, with 23 bases left between them. The DNA for the CDR3 is TGTGCCAGCCAACGGTACAGCCCATGGGAAACTAGCAATCAGCCCCAGCATTTT. Amino acids: CASQRYSPWETSNQPQHF.

The chain is built from TRBV29-1 and TRBJ2-7; weak D call: TRBD2 (5 bases). V was trimmed by 5 bases and J by 3 bases, leaving 8 bases between them. Per the germline V gene, CDR1 is SQVTM and CDR2 is ANQGSEA. CDR3 length equals 11 residues. The CDR3 bases are TGCAGCGTTATTGGGAGCTACGAGCAGTACTTC. Translated, it gives CSVIGSYEQYF.

The rearrangement joins TRBV29-1 to TRBJ2-5; D unclear. Per germline, CDR1 SQVTM and CDR2 ANQGSEA. V lost 7 bases and J lost 0, with 12 bases in between. The CDR3 has 13 amino acids. In DNA, the CDR3 is TGCAGCGCAGGCGGAAGGAACCAAGAGACCCAGTACTTC. Its protein is CSAGGRNQETQYF.

The J gene is TRBJ2-3, the V gene TRBV7-2; D is possibly TRBD2 (5 bases). V was clipped by 4 bases and J by 6 bases, with 14 bases between them. This CDR3 spans 14 amino acids. Germline-derived CDR1 and CDR2 are SGHTA and FQGNSA. The CDR3 nucleotides are TGTGCCAGCAGCTCCGGGATGGGCCAGGATACGCAGTATTTT. It encodes CASSSGMGQDTQYF.

J is TRBJ2-2 and V is TRBV4-2; 8 nucleotides align to TRBD2. After removal of 1 base from V and 5 bases from J, the junction contained 9 bases not matched to a gene. The CDR3 sequence is 17 residues long. Germline CDR1 and CDR2: LGHNA and YNFKEQ. This CDR3 is CASSQGGTRIRTGELFF. The CDR3 DNA sequence: TGTGCCAGCAGCCAAGGAGGGACTAGAATTCGAACCGGGGAGCTGTTTTTT.

The rearrangement links TRBV4-2 to TRBJ1-3; 7 nucleotides agree with TRBD1. The CDR3 contains 16 residues. V gave up 4 bases and J gave up 5 bases; unmatched junction bases: 11. CDR1 and CDR2 from the germline V gene are LGHNA and YNFKEQ. CDR3 DNA sequence: TGTGCCAGCAGCCTCCTCGGGACAGCAGAGAGAAACACCATATATTTT. It codes for CASSLLGTAERNTIYF.

The chain joins TRBV28 to TRBJ2-1; D is perhaps TRBD1 (5 bases). Trimming pared 4 bases from V and 12 bases from J, leaving 19 bases between. CDR3 length equals 14 residues. CDR1 is MDHEN and CDR2 is SYDVKM in the germline V gene. The CDR3 is CASSSSGLVRGQFF. The CDR3 region has the DNA TGTGCCAGCAGTTCTTCAGGGTTGGTCCGCGGGCAGTTCTTC. Full variable domain (remainder filled in from reference TRBV28 and TRBJ2-1): DVKVTQSSRYLVKRTGEKVFLECVQDMDHENMFWYRQDPGLGLRLIYFSYDVKMKEKGDIPEGYSVSREKKERFSLILESASTNQTSMYLCASSSSGLVRGQFFGPGTRLTVL.

This clone was seen only a few times. The chain has TRBV19 and TRBJ1-5; D not resolved. CDR1 and CDR2 (germline): LNHDA, SQIVND (reference sequence). CDR3 size: 15 residues. With 7 bases removed from V and 3 bases from J, the gap between germline ends came to 16 bases. The CDR3 region has the DNA TGTGCCAGTACCCCCCTGGAGGGTCTCAATCAGCCCCAGCATTTT. Translating it yields CASTPLEGLNQPQHF.

The chain is built from TRBV9 and TRBJ2-3; possible D gene TRBD1, 6 bases. CDR1 is SGDLS and CDR2 is YYNGEE in the germline V gene. This CDR3 is 12 amino acids long. The V gene lost 3 bases and the J gene lost 11 bases, with 13 bases spanning the gap. The CDR3 protein is CASSARAGVQYF. The DNA of the CDR3 is TGTGCCAGCAGCGCCCGGGCAGGGGTGCAGTATTTT.

The rearrangement links TRBV28 to TRBJ2-7; TRBD1 matches at 8 bases. Germline values: CDR1 MDHEN, CDR2 SYDVKM. The CDR3 is 16 amino acids. With V trimmed by 5 bases and J by 6 bases, 15 bases remained unmatched. CDR3: CASSIFGQGALVEQYF. The CDR3 region has the DNA TGTGCCAGCAGTATTTTTGGGCAGGGGGCTCTAGTCGAGCAGTACTTC.

The gene calls are TRBV5-1 and TRBJ2-7; D assignment may be TRBD1 or TRBD2 (5 bases each). The V and J ends lost 4 bases and 3 bases respectively, with 11 bases between them. CDR1 SGHRS and CDR2 YFSETQ come from the germline V gene. This CDR3 has 13 amino acids. The DNA of the CDR3 is TGCGCCAGCAGCCCGGGACCGGACTACGAGCAGTACTTC. It translates to CASSPGPDYEQYF.

In this sample, this clone turned up once. The CDR3 protein is CASSLRAQGAVTNYGYTF. The CDR3 DNA follows: TGTGCCAGCAGCTTAAGGGCACAGGGGGCTGTAACTAACTATGGCTACACCTTC. The rearrangement uses TRBV7-9 and TRBJ1-2; 9 bases line up with TRBD1. V lost 2 bases and J lost 0; bases outside the gene matches: 10. The CDR3 length is 18 residues. Germline V gives CDR1 SEHNR, CDR2 FQNEAQ (reference sequence).

The rearrangement uses TRBV7-3 and TRBJ2-7, with a possible D match to TRBD1 (6 bases). The length of the CDR3 is 15 residues. Germline CDR1 is SGHTA and CDR2 is FQGTGA. V shed 2 bases and J shed 2 bases, with 13 bases lying between them. CDR3 protein: CASSLESRGPYEQYF. The CDR3 DNA is TGTGCCAGCAGCTTAGAGTCCAGGGGCCCCTACGAGCAGTACTTC.

This rearrangement joins TRBV6-1 to TRBJ2-3; 7 bases map to TRBD2. Unmatched junction bases numbered 4, after V lost 6 bases and J lost 1 base. This CDR3 spans 14 amino acids. From germline, CDR1 is MNHNS and CDR2 SASEGT. Written as DNA, the CDR3 is TGTGCCAGCAGGTCCAGCGGGGGCACAGATACGCAGTATTTT. This codes for CASRSSGGTDTQYF.

This sequence joins TRBV5-5 and TRBJ1-1; no firm D call. The V end lost 6 bases, the J end lost 0 bases, and 12 bases lay between the germline ends. From germline, CDR1 is SGHKS and CDR2 YYEKEE (reference sequence). CDR3 length equals 14 residues. CDR3 coding DNA: TGTGCCAGCATCAAAGGGAACTTGAACACTGAAGCTTTCTTT. It yields the protein CASIKGNLNTEAFF.

V usage is TRBV4-2 and J usage is TRBJ1-6; D call uncertain. In germline, CDR1 is LGHNA, CDR2 YNFKEQ. Trimming pared 1 base from V and 16 bases from J, leaving 14 bases between. This CDR3 is 13 amino acids long. As DNA, the CDR3 is TGTGCCAGCAGCCAAGTAATGGAGCCCCTGCTCCACTTT. The encoded protein is CASSQVMEPLLHF.

This clone was found once. This chain connects TRBV7-9 to TRBJ1-2, with D possibly TRBD1 on 5 matching bases. Germline loops: CDR1 SEHNR, CDR2 FQNEAQ (reference sequence). CDR3 length equals 15 residues. The germline V and J ends were trimmed by 5 bases and 2 bases, with 15 bases remaining between them. The DNA of the CDR3 is TGTGCCAGCAGCCCGCGAAGGGACGAGAACTATGGCTACACCTTC. Translating gives CASSPRRDENYGYTF. The full variable domain, with the rest looked up from reference TRBV7-9 and TRBJ1-2, is DTGVSQNPRHKITKRGQNVTFRCDPISEHNRLYWYRQTLGQGPEFLTYFQNEAQLEKSRLLSDRFSAERPKGSFSTLEIQRTEQGDSAMYLCASSPRRDENYGYTFGSGTRLTVV.

The chain carries TRBV4-1 and TRBJ1-2; D is unresolved. CDR1 and CDR2 (germline): MGHRA, YSYEKL. The CDR3 has 13 residues. Trimming shortened V by 0 bases and J by 4 bases, and 6 bases separated the two germline ends. CDR3 amino acids: CASSQDGSYGYTF. The CDR3 nucleotides are TGCGCCAGCAGCCAAGATGGGAGCTATGGCTACACCTTC.

V usage is TRBV5-5 and J usage is TRBJ2-7, with D possibly called TRBD1 or TRBD2 (5 bases each). The CDR3 spans 12 residues. V shed 0 bases and J shed 13 bases, with 14 bases lying between them. In germline, CDR1 is SGHKS, CDR2 YYEKEE (reference sequence). In DNA form, the CDR3 reads TGTGCCAGCAGCTTGGATGGGACCTCCCGATACTTC. It encodes CASSLDGTSRYF.

The chain uses TRBV19 and TRBJ2-1, with 12 bases lining up with TRBD2. The CDR3 has 16 amino acids. Germline V gene data show CDR1 as LNHDA and CDR2 as SQIVND (reference sequence). V shed 4 bases and J 2 bases; nucleotides not matched to a gene: 3. CDR3 in amino acids: CASSTLAGGPYNEQFF. The CDR3 nucleotides read TGTGCCAGTAGTACTCTAGCGGGGGGGCCCTACAATGAGCAGTTCTTC. The whole variable domain, remainder taken from reference TRBV19 and TRBJ2-1, is DGGITQSPKYLFRKEGQNVTLSCEQNLNHDAMYWYRQDPGQGLRLIYYSQIVNDFQKGDIAEGYSVSREKKESFPLTVTSAQKNPTAFYLCASSTLAGGPYNEQFFGPGTRLTVL.

The CDR3 nucleotides read TGTGCCAGCAGCCCTCCGGGACAGGGAGAAAAACTGTTTTTT. The encoded protein is CASSPPGQGEKLFF. V is TRBV5-6 and J is TRBJ1-4; 9 bases agree with TRBD1. The CDR3 length is 14 residues. In germline, CDR1 is SGHDT, CDR2 YYEEEE. V was pared by 4 bases and J by 8 bases, with 6 bases of the junction left unmatched.

This sequence joins TRBV4-2 and TRBJ2-3; 10 bases map to TRBD2. The CDR3 spans 16 residues. V gave up 3 bases and J gave up 4 bases; unmatched junction bases: 7. Looked up from germline, CDR1 is LGHNA and CDR2 is YNFKEQ. In nucleotides, the CDR3 is TGTGCCAGCAGCCAGGACACTAGCGGGGTTGCAGATACGCAGTATTTT. This codes for CASSQDTSGVADTQYF.

The chain is built from TRBV7-2 and TRBJ2-2; 8 nucleotides line up with TRBD2. V lost 1 base and J lost 6; bases outside the gene matches: 4. Germline V gene data show CDR1 as SGHTA and CDR2 as FQGNSA. CDR3 length: 15 residues. CDR3 loop: CASSLVAGGPGELFF. For the CDR3, the DNA is TGTGCCAGCAGCTTAGTGGCGGGGGGACCCGGGGAGCTGTTTTTT.

CDR3 in DNA: TGTGCCAGCAGTGGTACAGGGGGAAATAATGAAAAACTGTTTTTT. Protein product: CASSGTGGNNEKLFF. This chain connects TRBV6-1 to TRBJ1-4, with TRBD1 identical over 8 bases. V lost 4 bases, J lost 4 bases, and 5 bases stayed unmatched. CDR1 and CDR2 from the germline V gene are MNHNS and SASEGT. The CDR3 spans 15 residues.

This clone was picked up a small number of times. The V gene is TRBV5-1, the J gene TRBJ2-1; 10 nucleotides line up with TRBD2. The V and J ends lost 0 bases and 2 bases, in that order; junction bases with no gene match: 2. The CDR3 has 16 residues. The germline gives CDR1 SGHRS, CDR2 YFSETQ. CDR3: CASSLGGTSAYNEQFF. DNA of the CDR3: TGCGCCAGCAGCTTGGGGGGGACTAGCGCCTACAATGAGCAGTTCTTC.

The chain combines TRBV18 with TRBJ1-1, with TRBD1 matching 12 bases. Germline V gene data show CDR1 as KGHSH and CDR2 as LQKENI. CDR3 length: 18 residues. V shed 4 bases and J 3 bases; nucleotides not matched to a gene: 12. The CDR3: CASSQSRPGQGAHTEAFF. The DNA of the CDR3 is TGTGCCAGCTCACAAAGTCGACCGGGACAGGGGGCGCACACTGAAGCTTTCTTT.

The chain couples TRBV7-2 to TRBJ1-5, with TRBD1 matching over 9 bases. The CDR3 spans 14 residues. Trimming took 5 bases from V and 3 from J; bases not matched to a gene: 2. Germline lookup yields CDR1 SGHTA and CDR2 FQGNSA. The CDR3 sequence: CASSRQGDNQPQHF. Written as DNA, the CDR3 is TGTGCCAGCAGCCGACAGGGGGACAATCAGCCCCAGCATTTT.

This chain uses TRBV2 with TRBJ1-2, with a tentative D call TRBD1 (5 bases). The germline V and J ends were trimmed by 1 base and 7 bases, with 13 bases remaining between them. The CDR3 runs to 14 residues. Germline CDR1 reads SNHLY; CDR2 reads FYNNEI. The CDR3 loop is CASSEEGRDAGYTF. CDR3 DNA: TGTGCCAGCAGTGAAGAAGGCAGGGATGCTGGCTACACCTTC.

The chain links TRBV6-5 to TRBJ1-2; D gene uncertain. V lost 6 bases, J lost 2 bases, and 16 bases lay in between. The CDR3 contains 15 residues. Germline V gene data show CDR1 as MNHEY and CDR2 as SVGAGI. The CDR3: CASRQVVRRNYGYTF. In DNA, the CDR3 is TGTGCCAGCAGGCAAGTCGTAAGGCGGAACTATGGCTACACCTTC.

CDR3 coding DNA: TGTGCCAGCTCCAAAAGGGAGAGTTCGGGTACTGAAGCTTTCTTT. Translation: CASSKRESSGTEAFF. This chain connects TRBV18 to TRBJ1-1; D gene uncertain. The CDR3 contains 15 residues. Germline assignment: CDR1 KGHSH and CDR2 LQKENI. V dropped 6 bases and J dropped 5 bases, with 19 bases sitting between them.

CDR3 protein: CAWSVGQNEQYF. CDR3 in DNA: TGTGCCTGGAGTGTAGGTCAGAACGAGCAGTACTTC. The genes are TRBV30 and TRBJ2-7; D uncertain. The germline V gene encodes CDR1 GTSNPN and CDR2 SVGIG (reference sequence). This CDR3 has 12 residues. Deletions cut 0 bases from V and 5 bases from J, with 8 bases between.

The rearrangement uses TRBV5-6 and TRBJ2-2, with D uncertain. The CDR3 extends over 15 amino acids. Germline loops: CDR1 SGHDT, CDR2 YYEEEE. V was clipped by 2 bases and J by 2 bases, with 10 bases between them. CDR3 DNA: TGTGCCAGCAGCTTTGGGCGGTCAAACACCGGGGAGCTGTTTTTT. Protein sequence: CASSFGRSNTGELFF.